This T cell receptor beta chain came from a study of T-cell reconstitution after alpha-beta-depleted transplantation in children. This clonotype was observed many times. Its antigen is currently unknown. The germline V gene has CDR1 SGHDT and CDR2 YYEEEE. The V segment lost 4 bases and the J segment 0 bases; nucleotides outside the gene matches: 3. The CDR3 spans 14 residues. Unique molecular identifiers were used in preparing the TCRbeta library. TCRdb independently ran MiXCR on the PCR reads; one entry per CDR3 protein. The table lists about 200,000 distinct CDR3 sequences, around 9.2% of them singletons. Findings and limits, study-wide: Several hundred expanded graft clones reportedly supplied alpha-beta T cells about two months after transplant. T-cell numbers and diversity one year post-transplant derived largely from freshly generated T cells. The high TCRbeta diversity at day 60 in some patients came from surviving recipient T cells and thymic progenitors.

The sequences come from PBMCs, mostly from graft donor cells, collected 360 days after TCRalphabeta/CD19-depleted stem cell transplant. The chain joins TRBV5-6 to TRBJ1-2, with 7 bases matching TRBD1. This receptor was taken from a male patient between 2 and 15 years old who had a stem cell transplant for acute myeloid leukemia, so the T cells may come from the graft donor. The CDR3 DNA reads as TGTGCCAGCAGCAGGACAGGTACTAACTATGGCTACACCTTC. Translation: CASSRTGTNYGYTF.